A selection of T cell receptor beta chains follows, all from one sample in a study of CD8+ T cells in alopecia areata. The table came from immunoSEQ multiplex PCR; TCRdb's copy has only in-frame clones and leaves some out. This table holds about 200,000 clones, roughly 56% found once. Sequencing input: CD8+ T cells sorted from blood. The source is a human donor in good health. Each CDR3 is given with its conserved first and last residue. The order of the fields is J gene, V gene, clone size, D gene, CDR3 DNA, CDR3 protein. D genes are given only for firm matches. Not all rows give a size; the values are once, few, many and, for expanded clones, a class.

>TRBJ2-5|TRBV9|.|.
TGTGCCAGCAGCGTAGGCGGGGAGACCCAGTACTTC
CASSVGGETQYF
>TRBJ2-1|TRBV29-1|few|.
TGCAGCGCGGCACAGATTAGCTCCTACAATGAGCAGTTCTTC
CSAAQISSYNEQFF
>TRBJ1-2|TRBV7-8|.|.
TGTGCCAGCAGGGGGACGGCCTATGGCTACACCTTC
CASRGTAYGYTF
>TRBJ1-5|TRBV23-1|few|.
TGCGCCAGCAGTCAACCGCGACAATATAGCAATCAGCCCCAGCATTTT
CASSQPRQYSNQPQHF
>TRBJ2-3|TRBV7-2|.|TRBD2
TGTGCCAGCAGCCCCGAAGGGACTAGCGGATACACAGATACGCAGTATTTT
CASSPEGTSGYTDTQYF
>TRBJ1-4|TRBV4-1|.|.
TGCGCCAGCAGCCAAAAGGCAACTAATGAAAAACTGTTTTTT
CASSQKATNEKLFF
>TRBJ1-2|TRBV25-1|.|.
TGTGCCACCTTCTGGGTCGATGGCTACACCTTC
CATFWVDGYTF
>TRBJ2-2|TRBV19|.|.
.
CASSISLQGAGELFF
>TRBJ1-1|TRBV13|.|TRBD1
TGTGCCAGCAGCAAACCGGGACAGGGGAACACTGAAGCTTTCTTT
CASSKPGQGNTEAFF
>TRBJ1-5|TRBV5-1|.|.
TGCGCCAGCAGCCTGGAGGGTAGCAATCAGCCCCAGCATTTT
CASSLEGSNQPQHF
>TRBJ2-5|TRBV23-1|.|.
TGCGCCAGCAGTCAATCGATAACTTCGGGACCCCAAGAGACCCAGTACTTC
CASSQSITSGPQETQYF
>TRBJ2-7|TRBV4-1|.|.
TGCGCCAGCAGCCAAGTAGTGCTAGCGACAACCTACGAGCAGTACTTC
CASSQVVLATTYEQYF
>TRBJ2-7|TRBV9|once|.
TGTGCCAGCAGCGTATCGAGGAACCACGAGCAGTACTTC
CASSVSRNHEQYF
>TRBJ2-3|TRBV5-1|.|.
TGCGCCAGCAGCTTGGTATCGGGGGTGTGGGATACGCAGTATTTT
CASSLVSGVWDTQYF
>TRBJ2-7|TRBV6-6|.|.
TGTGCCAGCACCGACAGTTTAGGGGAGCAGTACTTC
CASTDSLGEQYF
>TRBJ2-5|TRBV7-9|.|.
TGTGCCAGCAGCCTCCAAGGGGAGACCCAGTACTTC
CASSLQGETQYF
>TRBJ2-3|TRBV5-1|few|.
TGCGCCAGCAGCTTGCCAGATACGCAGTATTTT
CASSLPDTQYF
>TRBJ1-2|TRBV29-1|.|TRBD1
TGCAGCGTTCCGGGACAGGGGGCTAACTATGGCTACACCTTC
CSVPGQGANYGYTF
>TRBJ1-2|TRBV25-1|few|TRBD1
TGTGCCAGCAGTGCTCGTCTGACAGGGGAAGATGAAAATGGCTACACCTTC
CASSARLTGEDENGYTF
>TRBJ1-2|TRBV6-5|.|.
TGTGCCAGCAGTTACAATGAACAGGGCTCCGTTGGCTACACCTTC
CASSYNEQGSVGYTF
>TRBJ2-7|TRBV29-1|.|TRBD1
TGCAGCGTTGGATTCGGGACAGCGAGCTCCTACGAGCAGTACTTC
CSVGFGTASSYEQYF
>TRBJ2-1|TRBV19|few|.
TGTGCCAGTAGCAACAATGAGCAGTTCTTC
CASSNNEQFF
>TRBJ1-1|TRBV15|.|.
TGTGCCACCAGCAGGGCTAAGAGCCCGAACACTGAAGCTTTCTTT
CATSRAKSPNTEAFF
>TRBJ1-1|TRBV27|.|TRBD1
TGTGCCAGCAGTCCCCCGCCGACAGGGGGCTTAGGGACTGAAGCTTTCTTT
CASSPPPTGGLGTEAFF
>TRBJ2-1|TRBV29-1|.|.
TGCAGCGTTGACTCGATACAATACAATGAGCAGTTCTTC
CSVDSIQYNEQFF
>TRBJ1-2|TRBV29-1|.|.
TGCAGCGTTGAAGACGGCAGGCTGCATTATGGCTACACCTTC
CSVEDGRLHYGYTF
>TRBJ1-1|TRBV29-1|.|TRBD1
TGCAGCGTCGAACAACGGGACAGGGTCGACACTGAAGCTTTCTTT
CSVEQRDRVDTEAFF
>TRBJ1-1|TRBV4-1|.|TRBD1
TGCGCCAGCAGCCTCGGGACAGGGGTAACTGAAGCTTTCTTT
CASSLGTGVTEAFF
>TRBJ1-1|TRBV18|.|.
TGTGCCAGCTCTAACCGGGCGGCTGAAGCTTTCTTT
CASSNRAAEAFF
>TRBJ2-6|TRBV27|few|.
TGTGCCAGCAACGGGGGTGGGGCCAACGTCCTGACTTTC
CASNGGGANVLTF
>TRBJ2-4|TRBV27|few|.
TGTGCCAGCAGCCCAGGGTGGGACATTCAGTACTTC
CASSPGWDIQYF